This note documents a single T cell receptor beta chain sequence. Before being deemed recovered, Cohort 3 donors had two negative PCRs, clearance, or symptom resolution. Authors' data handling: Nucleated cell number was recorded as an estimate derived from reference gene primer amplification. Clones were sequenced by immunoSEQ multiplex PCR, and TCRdb holds only the in-frame ones, with some missing. The V and J calls and the clone size are those of that table, but D and trimming were determined from the DNA. The top ten hold approximately 7.6% of the sample, which has some 200,000 clones, around 90% seen once. These data come from a study of blood T cell repertoires in COVID-19. About the research overall: Spain, Italy and the United States supplied samples that represented acute and convalescent COVID-19.

Sequences were obtained from PBMCs or T cells enriched from blood (not recorded which). This clonotype was obtained from a woman aged 18-29 years who had recovered from COVID-19.

The CDR3 DNA sequence: TGCGCCAGCAGCCAGAGAGGTGGCTACACCTTC. It codes for CASSQRGGYTF. V usage is TRBV4-1 and J usage is TRBJ1-2; D gene uncertain. Germline CDR1 is MGHRA and CDR2 is YSYEKL. V was clipped by 3 bases and J by 7 bases, with 6 bases between them. CDR3 size: 11 residues.